Each of the 29 T cell receptor beta chains below was sequenced from the same sample in a study of blood T cell repertoires in COVID-19. Clones were sequenced by immunoSEQ multiplex PCR, and TCRdb holds only the in-frame ones, with some missing. Seen here are under 300,000 clones, 85% to 90% observed once, and the top ten hold under 2.5%. Specimen: PBMCs or T cells enriched from blood (not recorded which). Receptors were obtained from a woman aged 18-29 years who had recovered from COVID-19.

The V and J genes are TRBV10-3 and TRBJ1-5, with a possible D match to TRBD1 (6 bases). CDR1 is ENHRY, CDR2 SYGVKD, per germline. Between the trimmed V and J ends, which lost 4 bases and 2 bases, there was a span of 12 bases. CDR3 length: 15 amino acids. The DNA for the CDR3 is TGTGCCATCAGTGCTCAAGGGGGTGGCAATCAGCCCCAGCATTTT. Translating gives CAISAQGGGNQPQHF.

The rearrangement uses TRBV18 and TRBJ1-2; D ambiguous. CDR1 is KGHSH, CDR2 LQKENI, per germline. The CDR3 spans 14 residues. Deletions cut 6 bases from V and 4 bases from J, with 15 bases between. The CDR3, as DNA: TGTGCCAGCTCCCTGAAGCGGGGAAGCTATGGCTACACCTTC. It translates to CASSLKRGSYGYTF. Full variable domain (rest looked up from reference TRBV18 and TRBJ1-2): NAGVMQNPRHLVRRRGQEARLRCSPMKGHSHVYWYRQLPEEGLKFMVYLQKENIIDESGMPKERFSAEFPKEGPSILRIQQVVRGDSAAYFCASSLKRGSYGYTFGSGTRLTVV.

On this clone itself: A junction end diverges from the germline sequence, so it may reflect a read error. J is TRBJ2-2 and V is TRBV7-7, with TRBD1 matching over 10 bases. Germline CDR1 and CDR2: SSHAT and FNYEAQ (reference sequence). The CDR3 spans 14 residues. DNA of the CDR3: TGTGCTAGCAGCCGACAGGGGGCTTCCGGGGAGCTGTTTTTT. Amino acids: CASSRQGASGELFF.

The genes are TRBV19 and TRBJ1-1; D may be TRBD1 (6 bases). The CDR3 consists of 14 residues. Trimming removed 4 bases from V and 7 bases from J, with 16 bases in between. The germline CDR1 and CDR2 sequences are LNHDA and SQIVND (reference sequence). CDR3 bases: TGTGCCAGTAGTAACATCGGACAGCTACATGAAGCTTTCTTT. It codes for CASSNIGQLHEAFF. The variable domain in full, completed from reference TRBV19 and TRBJ1-1, reads DGGITQSPKYLFRKEGQNVTLSCEQNLNHDAMYWYRQDPGQGLRLIYYSQIVNDFQKGDIAEGYSVSREKKESFPLTVTSAQKNPTAFYLCASSNIGQLHEAFFGQGTRLTVV.

The V call is TRBV7-2, the J call TRBJ1-1; D ambiguous. Per the germline V gene, CDR1 is SGHTA and CDR2 is FQGNSA. CDR3 length: 13 residues. Trimming shortened V by 1 base and J by 11 bases, and 14 bases separated the two germline ends. The CDR3 nucleotides are TGTGCCAGCAGCTTAGAGCGGGGTCTGGTGGCTTTCTTT. Amino acid sequence: CASSLERGLVAFF.

This clone was counted once. This sequence joins TRBV10-1 and TRBJ2-4, with D maybe TRBD1 (6 bases). This CDR3 is built from 15 residues. V dropped 9 bases and J dropped 2 bases, with 17 bases sitting between them. Germline-derived CDR1 and CDR2 are WNHNN and SYGVQD (reference sequence). The CDR3 coding sequence is TGCGCCAGGTTCAAGCTTAGGGGGACCAAAAACATTCAGTACTTC. This codes for CARFKLRGTKNIQYF.

The chain links TRBV12-3 or TRBV12-4 to TRBJ2-4; maybe TRBD2 (5 bases). The CDR3 is made up of 13 amino acids. V was shortened by 5 bases and J by 3 bases, with 8 bases between the two germline ends. The CDR3 loop is CASSTGDKNIQYF. CDR3 sequence (DNA): TGTGCCAGCAGTACCGGGGACAAAAACATTCAGTACTTC.

The J gene is TRBJ2-1, the V gene TRBV5-1; 10 bases agree with TRBD1. The CDR3 sequence is 15 residues long. Germline V gives CDR1 SGHRS, CDR2 YFSETQ. V gave up 3 bases and J gave up 2 bases; unmatched junction bases: 2. CDR3 nucleotide sequence: TGCGCCAGCAGCTCGGGACAGGGGACCTACAATGAGCAGTTCTTC. Its protein is CASSSGQGTYNEQFF.

The genes are TRBV11-2 and TRBJ2-7, with TRBD2 identical over 11 bases. The J segment lost 2 bases and the V segment lost 3 bases, leaving 9 bases of the junction unmatched. CDR1 is SGHAT, CDR2 FQNNGV, per germline. CDR3 length equals 17 residues. The CDR3 nucleotides read TGTGCCAGCAGCTTGTCTTCTAGCGGGGGGCATACCTACGAGCAGTACTTC. This translates into CASSLSSSGGHTYEQYF. Combining the CDR3 with reference TRBV11-2 and TRBJ2-7 gives the whole variable domain EAGVAQSPRYKIIEKRQSVAFWCNPISGHATLYWYQQILGQGPKLLIQFQNNGVVDDSQLPKDRFSAERLKGVDSTLKIQPAKLEDSAVYLCASSLSSSGGHTYEQYFGPGTRLTVT.

The J gene is TRBJ1-6, the V gene TRBV19, with a weak D call TRBD1 (5 bases). Trimming left V 3 bases short and J 1 base short, with 10 bases between. Germline V CDR1 and CDR2: LNHDA, SQIVND (reference sequence). The CDR3 sequence is 16 residues long. The DNA of the CDR3 is TGTGCCAGTAGTATCGGGGGAGTATCCTATAATTCACCCCTCCACTTT. This codes for CASSIGGVSYNSPLHF. Drawing the rest from reference TRBV19 and TRBJ1-6, the complete variable domain is DGGITQSPKYLFRKEGQNVTLSCEQNLNHDAMYWYRQDPGQGLRLIYYSQIVNDFQKGDIAEGYSVSREKKESFPLTVTSAQKNPTAFYLCASSIGGVSYNSPLHFGNGTRLTVT.

The chain carries TRBV28 and TRBJ1-1; 10 nucleotides agree with TRBD1. Germline V gives CDR1 MDHEN, CDR2 SYDVKM. The CDR3 sequence is 13 residues long. The J segment lost 1 base and the V segment lost 10 bases, leaving 3 bases of the junction unmatched. The DNA of the CDR3 is TGTGCCACGACAGGGGGCGCGAACACTGAAGCTTTCTTT. Translated, it gives CATTGGANTEAFF.

J is TRBJ2-5 and V is TRBV18, with D possibly TRBD1 on 5 matching bases. The CDR3 runs 13 residues. The germline V gene encodes CDR1 KGHSH and CDR2 LQKENI. The V end lost 3 bases, the J end lost 5 bases, and 10 bases lay between the germline ends. The CDR3 protein is CASSPRVTETQYF. CDR3 sequence (DNA): TGTGCCAGCTCACCCAGGGTAACGGAGACCCAGTACTTC.

The chain couples TRBV11-1 to TRBJ2-3; 10 positions match TRBD1. V was clipped by 5 bases and J by 1 base; unmatched bases: 3. The CDR3 covers 15 residues. Germline V gene sequence: CDR1 SGHAT, CDR2 FQDESV (reference sequence). The CDR3 nucleotides are TGTGCCAGCAGCATGGGACAGGGGCGCACAGATACGCAGTATTTT. Its protein is CASSMGQGRTDTQYF.

CDR3 protein: CASSPASGSSGNTIYF. The CDR3 coding sequence is TGTGCCAGCTCACCTGCCTCGGGAAGCTCTGGAAACACCATATATTTT. The chain joins TRBV18 to TRBJ1-3, with D unresolved. CDR1 is KGHSH and CDR2 is LQKENI in the germline V gene. This CDR3 has 16 residues. V lost 3 bases and J 0 bases, leaving 12 bases between the germline ends.

V is TRBV20-1 and J is TRBJ1-1, with 7 bases lining up with TRBD1. CDR3 length equals 12 residues. CDR1 DFQATT and CDR2 SNEGSKA come from the germline V gene (reference sequence). Trimming cost V 3 bases and J 10 bases; bases outside gene matches: 8. The CDR3 reads CSASGQGVGAFF. The DNA for the CDR3 is TGCAGTGCTAGTGGGCAGGGGGTGGGAGCTTTCTTT.

The gene calls are TRBV5-1 and TRBJ2-7; TRBD2 agrees at 7 bases. The germline V gene has CDR1 SGHRS and CDR2 YFSETQ. The ends lost 5 bases at V and 0 bases at J; junction bases unmatched: 2. The length of the CDR3 is 13 residues. The CDR3 here is CASSAGDSYEQYF. CDR3 in DNA: TGCGCCAGCAGTGCGGGGGACTCCTACGAGCAGTACTTC.

This sequence joins TRBV6-6 and TRBJ1-2; D is uncertain. CDR3 size: 15 residues. Germline V gene data show CDR1 as MNHNY and CDR2 as SVGAGI (reference sequence). The V end lost 6 bases, the J end lost 7 bases, and 21 bases lay between the germline ends. The CDR3 DNA is TGTGCCAGCAGCGCAACTCCAATCCGGGTTGGTGGCTACACCTTC. It codes for CASSATPIRVGGYTF.

This chain uses TRBV19 with TRBJ2-3; 9 nucleotides align to TRBD2. CDR3 length: 15 residues. V trimming: 7 bases; J trimming: 6 bases; junction bases outside the gene matches: 11. CDR1 and CDR2 from the germline V gene are LNHDA and SQIVND (reference sequence). The CDR3 is CASKSSGARSDTQYF. The CDR3 nucleotides are TGTGCCAGTAAGTCTAGCGGGGCCCGGTCGGATACGCAGTATTTT.

The chain combines TRBV25-1 with TRBJ1-2, with 7 bases lining up with TRBD1. Germline V lookup: CDR1 MGHDK, CDR2 SYGVNS. The CDR3 loop spans 13 amino acids. V lost 8 bases to trimming and J lost 6 bases; unmatched junction nucleotides: 9. The CDR3 DNA is TGTGCCAGCTCCGACAGGGTTAATGATGGCTACACCTTC. The encoded protein is CASSDRVNDGYTF.

V is TRBV3-1 (or the pseudogene TRBV3-2) and J is TRBJ2-2; D remains ambiguous. Germline CDR1 LGHDT, CDR2 YNNKEL (reference sequence). The ends were cut back, 1 base at V and 0 bases at J, with 12 bases in the middle. The CDR3 runs to 17 residues. This chain's CDR3 is CASSQGLAKTNTGELFF. In nucleotides, the CDR3 is TGTGCCAGCAGCCAAGGTTTGGCCAAAACGAACACCGGGGAGCTGTTTTTT.

CDR3 loop: CAIRPTSGGSNEQFF. The CDR3 nucleotides are TGTGCCATCAGACCTACTAGCGGGGGGTCCAATGAGCAGTTCTTC. The chain links TRBV10-3 to TRBJ2-1, with TRBD2 identical over 12 bases. CDR1 and CDR2 (germline): ENHRY, SYGVKD. After removal of 6 bases from V and 6 bases from J, the junction contained 6 bases not matched to a gene. This CDR3 spans 15 amino acids.

The chain has TRBV19 and TRBJ2-1, with TRBD1 matching 9 bases. Germline lookup yields CDR1 LNHDA and CDR2 SQIVND (reference sequence). V lost 4 bases, J lost 5 bases, and 3 bases stayed unmatched. The CDR3 consists of 14 residues. The CDR3 loop is CASSRDREDNEQFF. In nucleotides, the CDR3 is TGTGCCAGTAGTAGGGACAGGGAAGACAATGAGCAGTTCTTC.

This clone was picked up a small number of times. V gene TRBV5-4 combines with J gene TRBJ1-1; maybe TRBD1 (6 bases). Germline V CDR1 and CDR2: SGHNT, YYREEE (reference sequence). CDR3 length equals 15 residues. With 0 bases removed from V and 3 bases from J, the gap between germline ends came to 12 bases. The CDR3: CASSLEQGGDTEAFF. The CDR3 nucleotides read TGTGCCAGCAGCTTGGAACAGGGTGGGGACACTGAAGCTTTCTTT.

J is TRBJ1-5 and V is TRBV30; D is possibly TRBD1 (5 bases). Trimming removed 0 bases from V and 4 bases from J, with 10 bases in between. Germline CDR1 and CDR2: GTSNPN and SVGIG (reference sequence). This CDR3 is 14 amino acids long. The CDR3 bases are TGTGCCTGGAGTGTTAGGGGTGGTAATCAGCCCCAGCATTTT. Its translation: CAWSVRGGNQPQHF.

The gene calls are TRBV6-4 and TRBJ2-3; 10 nucleotides align to TRBD2. The CDR3 spans 14 residues. Germline-derived CDR1 and CDR2 are MRHNA and SNTAGT. Germline trimming cut 6 bases from V and 3 bases from J; bases unmatched to any gene: 3. CDR3 residues: CASRSGGDTDTQYF. The CDR3 DNA reads TGTGCCAGCAGAAGCGGGGGGGATACAGATACGCAGTATTTT.

This clone has a single count. V gene TRBV11-2 combines with J gene TRBJ1-5, with D uncertain. The CDR3 runs to 17 residues. Germline V CDR1 and CDR2: SGHAT, FQNNGV. The V end was cut by 7 bases, the J end by 0 bases, with 19 bases between. CDR3 loop: CASTPVHGASSNQPQHF. CDR3 in DNA: TGTGCCAGCACCCCAGTGCACGGAGCCTCTAGCAATCAGCCCCAGCATTTT.

The V call is TRBV10-3, the J call TRBJ1-4, with TRBD1 matching 7 bases. The junction had 9 bases not matched to a gene; V was cut back by 2 bases and J by 0 bases. The CDR3 contains 18 residues. Germline CDR1 is ENHRY and CDR2 is SYGVKD. The CDR3, as DNA: TGTGCCATCAGTGAGAATAAGGGGACAGTTGCAACTAATGAAAAACTGTTTTTT. It yields the protein CAISENKGTVATNEKLFF.

CDR3 protein: CASSPRTSDHEQFF. The CDR3 region has the DNA TGTGCCAGCAGCCCCCGGACTAGCGACCATGAGCAGTTCTTC. This chain links TRBV9 with TRBJ2-1; 9 bases map to TRBD2. V was clipped by 4 bases and J by 8 bases; unmatched bases: 7. The CDR3 length is 14 residues. CDR1 is SGDLS, CDR2 YYNGEE, per germline.

The chain employs TRBV15 and TRBJ2-1; D perhaps matches TRBD2 (5 bases). This CDR3 comprises 14 residues. V lost 0 bases and J lost 8, with 11 bases in between. The germline CDR1 and CDR2 sequences are LNHNV and YYDKDF (reference sequence). The CDR3 here is CATSRDTRAHEQFF. The CDR3 nucleotides are TGTGCCACCAGCAGAGATACGAGGGCCCATGAGCAGTTCTTC.